The next 7 T cell receptor beta chains were all read from a single sample in a study of tumor and adjacent non-tumor tissue in lung cancer. A modified ARM-PCR protocol with three rounds of nested PCR amplified TCRbeta. TCRdb re-derived calls from the multiplex PCR reads in MiXCR, one entry per CDR3 protein. The top ten clones hold 37% of a sample with 110,000 or so distinct CDR3 sequences, roughly 80% of them seen once. RNA was extracted from bulk tissue without any cell sorting. The sample consisted of lung tumor tissue. The receptors were gathered from a woman in her fifties or sixties with non-small cell lung cancer.

As for this clonotype: A read error may account for a junction end that differs from germline. This chain uses TRBV25-1 with TRBJ2-2; TRBD1 agrees at 7 bases. Germline CDR1 and CDR2: MGHDK and SYGVNS. CDR3 length equals 15 residues. The DNA of the CDR3 is TGTGCCAACAGCGAATTACAGGGGAACACCGGGGAGCTGTTGTTT. Protein: CANSELQGNTGELLF.

This clonotype was seen more than once but under ten times. The V gene is TRBV29-1, the J gene TRBJ1-1; perhaps TRBD1 as D (5 bases). The V end lost 5 bases, the J end lost 0 bases, and 10 bases lay between the germline ends. The germline V gene encodes CDR1 SQVTM and CDR2 ANQGSEA. The CDR3 length is 13 residues. In DNA form, the CDR3 reads TGCAGCGTTAGTAGGGACCTGAACACTGAAGCTTTCTTT. Amino acid sequence: CSVSRDLNTEAFF.

Concerning this clonotype itself: The conserved closing phenylalanine or tryptophan is absent in this CDR3, likely reflecting a read error. This rearrangement joins TRBV4-1 to TRBJ1-5; 7 bases are a match to TRBD1. The trim removed 3 bases at V and 5 bases at J, leaving 10 bases unmatched. The CDR3 sequence is 16 residues long. Per the germline V gene, CDR1 is MGHRA and CDR2 is YSYEKL. CDR3 bases: TGCGCCAGCAGCCAGAGGACAGGTACAACCTATCAGCCCCAGCATTTA. Its translation is CASSQRTGTTYQPQHL.

This clonotype was picked up one time. One end of the junction fails to match germline, which may point to a read error. This chain links TRBV4-3 with TRBJ1-6; D is perhaps TRBD1 (6 bases). Germline values: CDR1 LGHNA, CDR2 YSLEER. The length of the CDR3 is 15 residues. CDR3 nucleotide sequence: TGCGCCAACAGCCCCGGGGACATGGGGAATTCACCCCTCCACTTT. Its protein is CANSPGDMGNSPLHF.

The sample holds many counts of this clonotype. The V gene is TRBV4-2, the J gene TRBJ2-1; 8 bases are shared with TRBD2. With 5 bases clipped from V and 0 bases from J, the junction kept 3 bases outside the gene matches. The CDR3 sequence is 15 residues long. Germline V CDR1 and CDR2: LGHNA, YNFKEQ. The chain's CDR3 is CASSSGTSSYNEQFF. The CDR3 bases are TGTGCCAGCAGCTCCGGGACTAGCTCCTACAATGAGCAGTTCTTC.

Regarding this clonotype: A much larger clonotype is one base distant, so this may be a read error. The chain links TRBV11-2 to TRBJ2-1; 11 nucleotides line up with TRBD2. The germline CDR1 and CDR2 sequences are SGHAT and FQNNGV. The CDR3 consists of 17 residues. V dropped 1 base and J dropped 8; count of bases not matched to a gene: 10. CDR3 DNA: TGTGCCAGCAGCTTAGGGGTTAGCGGGAGGGGGGGGTATGAGCAGTTCTTC. Its translation: CASSLGVSGRGGYEQFF.

A single count supports this clonotype. This CDR3 is missing its conserved last phenylalanine or tryptophan, likely due to a read error. This chain uses TRBV11-2 with TRBJ2-5; 9 nucleotides agree with TRBD2. The CDR3 contains 14 residues. In germline, CDR1 is SGHAT, CDR2 FQNNGV. The CDR3 nucleotides are TGTGCCAGCAGCAAGCGGGGGGTGCAAGAGACTCAGTACCTC. The encoded protein is CASSKRGVQETQYL.